The present TCR beta chain was sequenced within a study of blood T cell repertoires in COVID-19. Study context: Samples came from the United States, Italy and Spain, spanning acute and convalescent COVID-19. PBMCs, B-cell-depleted T cells, or T cells were the source of the cDNA or gDNA that made up the material.

In germline, CDR1 is MGHRA, CDR2 YSYEKL. The CDR3 length is 15 residues. The trim removed 4 bases at V and 3 bases at J, leaving 8 bases unmatched. Per the original data handling: Using reference gene primer amplification, nucleated cell counts were estimated. Sequenced by immunoSEQ multiplex PCR; TCRdb stores in-frame clones only, minus some. For V, J and clone size, that table is used; D and trimming come from the DNA. Among approximately 38,000 clones, about 91% were seen once, and the ten largest hold about 5%. Material for sequencing was peripheral blood. The clonotype was recovered from an older woman with active COVID-19. The chain has TRBV4-1 and TRBJ2-7; 8 bases line up with TRBD1. The CDR3 DNA reads as TGCGCCAGCAGCCCTCTGGCCGGACAGGGCTACGAGCAGTACTTC. It specifies CASSPLAGQGYEQYF.